A single sample gave rise to the 21 T cell receptor beta chains below, sequenced in a study of T-cell memory formation after mild COVID-19. TCRdb independently ran MiXCR on the 5' RACE reads; one entry per CDR3 protein. This table has roughly 200,000 distinct CDR3 sequences, 15% to 20% appearing once. The sequenced sample was PBMCs or a T cell subset sorted from them (not recorded which). These TCRs come from an adult woman who had mild COVID-19 (a few samples of this study predate the infection). Cell type and time point are not known.

This chain connects TRBV7-2 to TRBJ2-2; D is ambiguous. Per germline, CDR1 SGHTA and CDR2 FQGNSA. This CDR3 is 14 amino acids long. Deletions cut 3 bases from V and 5 bases from J, with 10 bases between. CDR3 region: CASSFRPITGELFF. The CDR3 coding sequence is TGTGCCAGCAGCTTTCGGCCGATAACCGGGGAGCTGTTTTTT.

This clonotype occurred a few times. V usage is TRBV7-2 and J usage is TRBJ2-3; the D gene is possibly TRBD1 (5 bases). The CDR3 spans 13 residues. The V end lost 2 bases, the J end lost 4 bases, and 7 bases lay between the germline ends. CDR1 is SGHTA, CDR2 FQGNSA, per germline. CDR3 bases: TGTGCCAGCAGCTTAATCAGGGCAGATACGCAGTATTTT. Its translation is CASSLIRADTQYF.

The table lists this clonotype with a few counts. The chain joins TRBV7-3 to TRBJ2-2, with TRBD2 matching 7 bases. The length of the CDR3 is 16 residues. From germline, CDR1 is SGHTA and CDR2 FQGTGA. V was clipped by 5 bases and J by 5 bases; unmatched bases: 11. The CDR3 protein is CASSPRTTSKTGELFF. CDR3 DNA: TGTGCCAGCAGCCCCCGTACGACTAGCAAGACCGGGGAGCTGTTTTTT.

This clonotype was detected only a few times. This sequence joins TRBV15 and TRBJ2-2; D is ambiguous. V was trimmed by 6 bases and J by 4 bases, leaving 18 bases between them. The CDR3 contains 16 residues. In germline, CDR1 is LNHNV, CDR2 YYDKDF (reference sequence). The CDR3 loop is CATSNSYKDLTGELFF. The CDR3 bases are TGTGCCACCAGTAACTCTTATAAGGACCTCACCGGGGAGCTGTTTTTT.

V gene TRBV5-1 combines with J gene TRBJ2-1, with TRBD1 identical over 10 bases. J gave up 8 bases and V 4 bases, and 6 bases lay outside the gene matches. Germline loops: CDR1 SGHRS, CDR2 YFSETQ. The CDR3 totals 14 residues. In DNA form, the CDR3 reads TGCGCCAGCAGCCAGGGACAGGGGTCTGATGAGCAGTTCTTC. Protein sequence: CASSQGQGSDEQFF.

The chain joins TRBV5-1 to TRBJ2-1, with TRBD1 matching over 9 bases. Looked up from germline, CDR1 is SGHRS and CDR2 is YFSETQ. This CDR3 contains 15 residues. V dropped 5 bases and J dropped 9; count of bases not matched to a gene: 12. CDR3 sequence: CASSPDRGQGSEQFF. CDR3 DNA: TGCGCCAGCAGTCCCGACCGGGGACAGGGATCTGAGCAGTTCTTC.

This clonotype turned up a few times. The V call is TRBV7-3, the J call TRBJ2-5; 7 bases match TRBD1. The CDR3 extends over 16 amino acids. Trimming removed 5 bases from V and 2 bases from J; junction bases left unmatched: 11. CDR1 is SGHTA and CDR2 is FQGTGA in the germline V gene. CDR3 sequence (DNA): TGTGCCAGCAGCCAGAAAGGGACAGAGCCACAAGAGACCCAGTACTTC. Its protein product is CASSQKGTEPQETQYF. The entire variable domain, with the rest obtained from reference TRBV7-3 and TRBJ2-5, is as follows: GAGVSQTPSNKVTEKGKYVELRCDPISGHTALYWYRQSLGQGPEFLIYFQGTGAADDSGLPNDRFFAVRPEGSVSTLKIQRTERGDSAVYLCASSQKGTEPQETQYFGPGTRLLVL.

The genes are TRBV5-5 and TRBJ2-3; TRBD1 or TRBD2 may be the D gene (5 bases each). The CDR3 extends over 16 amino acids. Germline assignment: CDR1 SGHKS and CDR2 YYEKEE (reference sequence). V lost 0 bases, J lost 2 bases, and 13 bases lay in between. This CDR3 is CASSLGGRPLTDTQYF. The CDR3 nucleotides are TGTGCCAGCAGCTTGGGGGGACGGCCACTCACAGATACGCAGTATTTT.

This chain joins TRBV5-1 and TRBJ2-5; D not resolved. Trimming left V 7 bases short and J 5 bases short, with 18 bases between. CDR3 length equals 14 residues. The germline V gene encodes CDR1 SGHRS and CDR2 YFSETQ. The CDR3 coding sequence is TGCGCCAGCCGGAACCCAGGACGTACGGAGACCCAGTACTTC. Encoded protein: CASRNPGRTETQYF.

This clonotype was found a few times. This rearrangement joins TRBV19 to TRBJ2-7; possibly TRBD2 for D (5 bases). The ends were cut back, 2 bases at V and 5 bases at J, with 10 bases in the middle. The CDR3 spans 13 residues. The V gene's germline CDR1 is LNHDA and CDR2 SQIVND (reference sequence). The CDR3 DNA sequence: TGTGCCAGTAGTATACCGGGGAGAGACGAGCAGTACTTC. This encodes CASSIPGRDEQYF.

This clonotype was counted at least ten times. The V call is TRBV12-3 or TRBV12-4, the J call TRBJ2-1, with TRBD2 identical over 9 bases. With 2 bases clipped from V and 2 bases from J, the junction kept 10 bases outside the gene matches. There are 18 residues in the CDR3. For the CDR3, the DNA is TGTGCCAGCAGTTTACGGAGTAGCGGGGGAATCGCCTACAATGAGCAGTTCTTC. It codes for CASSLRSSGGIAYNEQFF.

The rearrangement links TRBV19 to TRBJ2-4, with D possibly TRBD2 on 6 matching bases. The germline V gene encodes CDR1 LNHDA and CDR2 SQIVND (reference sequence). This CDR3 region has 15 residues. V was shortened by 6 bases and J by 4 bases, with 16 bases between the two germline ends. The CDR3 region has the DNA TGTGCCAGTAGGAGAGGAGGGGAGTTAAAAAACATTCAGTACTTC. Protein sequence: CASRRGGELKNIQYF.

This chain joins TRBV7-8 and TRBJ2-7; the D gene is possibly TRBD2 (6 bases). V was pared by 5 bases and J by 6 bases, with 17 bases between. Germline V gene lookup returns CDR1 SGHVS and CDR2 FQNEAQ. The CDR3 extends over 14 amino acids. CDR3 DNA sequence: TGTGCCAGCAGCGTCCGGGACTTCCGGGGCGAGCAGTACTTC. It yields the protein CASSVRDFRGEQYF.

The chain combines TRBV5-5 with TRBJ2-7, with D maybe TRBD2 (6 bases). This CDR3 has 14 residues. Deletions cut 1 base from V and 4 bases from J, with 12 bases between. Germline CDR1 is SGHKS and CDR2 is YYEKEE (reference sequence). The CDR3 DNA reads as TGTGCCAGCAGCTTGACGGGGGAGTCATACGAGCAGTACTTC. Encoded protein: CASSLTGESYEQYF.

The chain uses TRBV25-1 and TRBJ2-5, with D perhaps being TRBD1 or TRBD2 (5 bases each). Germline-derived CDR1 and CDR2 are MGHDK and SYGVNS. The CDR3 contains 13 residues. The V end was cut by 8 bases, the J end by 7 bases, with 17 bases between. The CDR3 loop is CASGTGTRGTQYF. CDR3 coding DNA: TGTGCCAGCGGGACCGGGACGAGAGGGACCCAGTACTTC.

The chain joins TRBV5-1 to TRBJ2-3; 8 nucleotides align to TRBD2. This CDR3 is 15 amino acids long. Germline loops: CDR1 SGHRS, CDR2 YFSETQ. The trim removed 5 bases at V and 3 bases at J, leaving 8 bases unmatched. In DNA, the CDR3 is TGCGCCAGCAGGAGGGGACTAGAAAGGACAGATACGCAGTATTTT. This codes for CASRRGLERTDTQYF.

The V call is TRBV20-1, the J call TRBJ2-6; TRBD1 matches 7 bases. The CDR3 is 15 amino acids. Germline lookup yields CDR1 DFQATT and CDR2 SNEGSKA (reference sequence). The V and J ends lost 0 bases and 2 bases, in that order; junction bases with no gene match: 1. In DNA form, the CDR3 reads TGCAGTGCTAGAGAGGGGACAGCTGGGGCCAACGTCCTGACTTTC. Amino acid sequence: CSAREGTAGANVLTF.

This clonotype was counted a few times. The chain employs TRBV12-3 or TRBV12-4 and TRBJ2-7, with 7 nucleotides matching TRBD1. The CDR3 runs to 14 residues. The junction had 6 bases not matched to a gene; V was cut back by 0 bases and J by 7 bases. The CDR3 coding sequence is TGTGCCAGCAGTTTAGCAGGGGGCAAGAGGGAGCAGTACTTC. Translating gives CASSLAGGKREQYF.

This clonotype was picked up a small number of times. This rearrangement joins TRBV4-2 to TRBJ1-6; D perhaps matches TRBD1 (6 bases). The CDR3 has 14 residues. V lost 4 bases and J lost 7, with 11 bases in between. Germline V CDR1 and CDR2: LGHNA, YNFKEQ. The CDR3 DNA reads as TGTGCCAGCAGCCCTCAGGGGAGAAATTCACCCCTCCACTTT. Protein sequence: CASSPQGRNSPLHF.

The chain uses TRBV20-1 and TRBJ1-6, with a possible D match to TRBD1 (5 bases). Per germline, CDR1 DFQATT and CDR2 SNEGSKA (reference sequence). The CDR3 loop spans 13 amino acids. V lost 6 bases, J lost 8 bases, and 14 bases lay in between. CDR3 bases: TGCAGTGCGACCGGGACCATTGATTCACCCCTCCACTTT. Translated, it gives CSATGTIDSPLHF.

This chain's CDR3 is CASRADRGLGHSYEQYF. In DNA form, the CDR3 reads TGTGCCAGCAGGGCTGACAGGGGCTTAGGGCATTCTTACGAGCAGTACTTC. V usage is TRBV12-3 or TRBV12-4 and J usage is TRBJ2-7; 8 nucleotides align to TRBD1. Trimming cost V 6 bases and J 4 bases; bases outside gene matches: 17. The CDR3 spans 17 residues.